This T cell receptor beta chain was sequenced during a study of T cells in narcolepsy. Study outcomes and limitations: Comparing one patient's CSF and blood CD4+ clonotypes highlighted HCRT- and TRIB2-specific autoreactive clonotypes.

The CDR3 totals 15 residues. J gave up 1 base and V 6 bases, and 7 bases lay outside the gene matches. Germline values: CDR1 ENHRY, CDR2 SYGVKD. This table comes from immunoSEQ multiplex PCR, and its TCRdb copy is limited to in-frame clones, with some not included. The table has under 20,000 clones, more than 75% seen once; the top ten hold 0.7% to 0.85%. About this clone itself: Its antigen is currently unknown.

The V gene is TRBV10-3, the J gene TRBJ2-5; 8 positions match TRBD2. The receptor was isolated from a human donor in good health. What was sequenced was memory (CD45RA-) CD4+ T cells from blood. Written as DNA, the CDR3 is TGTGCCATCAGGGGCCCAGCGGGGGCCCAAGAGACCCAGTACTTC. Encoded protein: CAIRGPAGAQETQYF.